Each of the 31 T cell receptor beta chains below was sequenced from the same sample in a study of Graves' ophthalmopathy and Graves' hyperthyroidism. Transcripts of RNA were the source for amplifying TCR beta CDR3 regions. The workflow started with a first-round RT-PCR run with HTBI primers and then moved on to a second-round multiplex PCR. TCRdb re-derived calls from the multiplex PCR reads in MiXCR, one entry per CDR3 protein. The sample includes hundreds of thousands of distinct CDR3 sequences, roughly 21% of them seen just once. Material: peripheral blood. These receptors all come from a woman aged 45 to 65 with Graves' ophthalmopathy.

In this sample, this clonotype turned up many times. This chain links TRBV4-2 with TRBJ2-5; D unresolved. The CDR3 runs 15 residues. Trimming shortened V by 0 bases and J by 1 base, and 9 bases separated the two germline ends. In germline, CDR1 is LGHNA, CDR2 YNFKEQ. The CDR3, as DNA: TGTGCCAGCAGCCAAGATCGGGCGGTCCAAGAGACCCAGTACTTC. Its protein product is CASSQDRAVQETQYF.

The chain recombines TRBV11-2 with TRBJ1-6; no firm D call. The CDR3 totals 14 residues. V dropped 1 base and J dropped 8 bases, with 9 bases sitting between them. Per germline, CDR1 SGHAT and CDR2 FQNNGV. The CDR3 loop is CASSLGADYSPLHF. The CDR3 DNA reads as TGTGCCAGCAGCTTAGGGGCGGATTATTCACCCCTCCACTTT.

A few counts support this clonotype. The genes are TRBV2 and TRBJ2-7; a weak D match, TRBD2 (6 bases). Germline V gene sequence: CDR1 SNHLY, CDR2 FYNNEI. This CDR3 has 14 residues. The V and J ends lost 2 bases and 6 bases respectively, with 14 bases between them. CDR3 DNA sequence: TGTGCCAGCAGTGAATGGCGGGAAAAAGCCGAGCAGTACTTC. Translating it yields CASSEWREKAEQYF.

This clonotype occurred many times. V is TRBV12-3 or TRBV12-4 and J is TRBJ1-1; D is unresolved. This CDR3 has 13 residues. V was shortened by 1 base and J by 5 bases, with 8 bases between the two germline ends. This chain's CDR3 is CASSLERRTEAFF. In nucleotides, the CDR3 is TGTGCCAGCAGTTTAGAACGTCGGACTGAAGCTTTCTTT.

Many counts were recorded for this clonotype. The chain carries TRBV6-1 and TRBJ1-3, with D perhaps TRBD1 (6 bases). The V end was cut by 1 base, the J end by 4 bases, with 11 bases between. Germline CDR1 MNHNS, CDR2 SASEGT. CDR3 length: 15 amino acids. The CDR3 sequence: CASSEGRGAGNTIYF. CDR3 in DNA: TGTGCCAGCAGTGAAGGAAGGGGGGCCGGAAACACCATATATTTT.

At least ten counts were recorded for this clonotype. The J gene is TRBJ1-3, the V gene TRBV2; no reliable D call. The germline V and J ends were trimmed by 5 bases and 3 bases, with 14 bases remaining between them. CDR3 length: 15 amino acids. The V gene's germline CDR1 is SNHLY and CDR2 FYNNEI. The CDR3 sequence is CASSLAGSFGNTIYF. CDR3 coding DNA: TGTGCCAGCAGTCTGGCGGGCAGTTTTGGAAACACCATATATTTT.

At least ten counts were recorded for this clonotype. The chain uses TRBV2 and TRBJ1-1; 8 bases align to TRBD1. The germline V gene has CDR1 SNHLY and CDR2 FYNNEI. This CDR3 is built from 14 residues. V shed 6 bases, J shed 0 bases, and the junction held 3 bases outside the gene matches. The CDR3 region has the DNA TGTGCCAGCAGATCGGACAGGGTGAACACTGAAGCTTTCTTT. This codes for CASRSDRVNTEAFF.

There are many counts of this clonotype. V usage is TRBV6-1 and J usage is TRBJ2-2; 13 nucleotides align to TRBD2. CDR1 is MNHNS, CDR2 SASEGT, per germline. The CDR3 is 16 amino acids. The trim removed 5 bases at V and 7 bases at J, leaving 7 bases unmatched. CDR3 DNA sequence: TGTGCCAGCAGTACCGGACTAGCGGGAGATGTCGGGGAGCTGTTTTTT. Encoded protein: CASSTGLAGDVGELFF.

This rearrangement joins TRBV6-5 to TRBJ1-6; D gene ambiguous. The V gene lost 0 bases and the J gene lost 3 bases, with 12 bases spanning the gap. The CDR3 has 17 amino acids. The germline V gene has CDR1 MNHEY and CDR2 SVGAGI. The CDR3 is CASSYSRFSSYNSPLHF. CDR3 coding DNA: TGTGCCAGCAGTTACTCGAGGTTTTCGAGCTATAATTCACCCCTCCACTTT.

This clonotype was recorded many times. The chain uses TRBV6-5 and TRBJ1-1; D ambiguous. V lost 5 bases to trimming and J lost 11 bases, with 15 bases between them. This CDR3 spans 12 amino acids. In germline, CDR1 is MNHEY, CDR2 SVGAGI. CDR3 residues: CASSQDGRVAFF. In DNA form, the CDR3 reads TGTGCCAGCAGTCAGGACGGCCGGGTCGCTTTCTTT.

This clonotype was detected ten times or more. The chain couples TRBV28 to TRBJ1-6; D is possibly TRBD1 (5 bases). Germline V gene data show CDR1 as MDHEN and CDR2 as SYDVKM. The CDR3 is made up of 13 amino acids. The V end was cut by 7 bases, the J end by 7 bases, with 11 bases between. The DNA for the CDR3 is TGTGCCAGCATATTTCGGGGGAATTCACCCCTCCACTTT. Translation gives CASIFRGNSPLHF. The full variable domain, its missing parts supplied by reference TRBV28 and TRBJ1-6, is DVKVTQSSRYLVKRTGEKVFLECVQDMDHENMFWYRQDPGLGLRLIYFSYDVKMKEKGDIPEGYSVSREKKERFSLILESASTNQTSMYLCASIFRGNSPLHFGNGTRLTVT.

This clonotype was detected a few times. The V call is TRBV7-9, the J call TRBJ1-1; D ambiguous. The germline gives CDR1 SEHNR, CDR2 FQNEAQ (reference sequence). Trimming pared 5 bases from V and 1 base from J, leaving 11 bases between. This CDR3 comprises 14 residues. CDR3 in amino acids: CASSPPRGNTEAFF. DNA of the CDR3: TGTGCCAGCAGCCCCCCTCGGGGGAACACTGAAGCTTTCTTT.

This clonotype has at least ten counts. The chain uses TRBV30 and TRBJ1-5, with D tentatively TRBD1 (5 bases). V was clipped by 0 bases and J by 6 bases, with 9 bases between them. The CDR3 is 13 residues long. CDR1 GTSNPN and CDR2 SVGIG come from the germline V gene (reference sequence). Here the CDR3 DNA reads TGTGCCTGGAGTGTCAGTGGGGCTCAGCCCCAGCATTTT. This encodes CAWSVSGAQPQHF.

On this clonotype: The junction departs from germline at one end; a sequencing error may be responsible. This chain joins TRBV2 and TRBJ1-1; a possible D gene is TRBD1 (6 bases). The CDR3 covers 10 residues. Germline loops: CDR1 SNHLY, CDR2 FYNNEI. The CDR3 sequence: CVSRGTEAYF. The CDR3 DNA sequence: TGTGTCAGCAGGGGCACTGAAGCTTACTTT.

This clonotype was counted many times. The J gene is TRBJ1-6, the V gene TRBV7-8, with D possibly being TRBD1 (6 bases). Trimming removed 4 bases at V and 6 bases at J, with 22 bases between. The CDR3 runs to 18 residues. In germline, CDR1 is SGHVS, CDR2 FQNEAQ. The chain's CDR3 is CASSSPPRRGGFNSPLHF. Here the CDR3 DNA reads TGTGCCAGCAGCTCTCCACCCAGAAGAGGGGGGTTTAATTCACCCCTCCACTTT.

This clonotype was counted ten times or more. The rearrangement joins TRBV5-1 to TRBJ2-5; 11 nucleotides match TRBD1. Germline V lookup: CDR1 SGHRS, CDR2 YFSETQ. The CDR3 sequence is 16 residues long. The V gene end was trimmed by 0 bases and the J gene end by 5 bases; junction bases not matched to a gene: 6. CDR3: CASSLERTGGAETQYF. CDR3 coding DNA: TGCGCCAGCAGCTTGGAACGGACAGGGGGCGCGGAGACCCAGTACTTC. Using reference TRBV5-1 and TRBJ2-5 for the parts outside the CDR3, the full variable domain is KAGVTQTPRYLIKTRGQQVTLSCSPISGHRSVSWYQQTPGQGLQFLFEYFSETQRNKGNFPGRFSGRQFSNSRSEMNVSTLELGDSALYLCASSLERTGGAETQYFGPGTRLLVL.

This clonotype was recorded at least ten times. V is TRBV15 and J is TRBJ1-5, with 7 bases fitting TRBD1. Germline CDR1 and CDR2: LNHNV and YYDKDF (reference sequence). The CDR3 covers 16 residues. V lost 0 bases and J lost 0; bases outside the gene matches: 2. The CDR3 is CATSRENRGSNQPQHF. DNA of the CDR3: TGTGCCACCAGCAGAGAAAACAGGGGTAGCAATCAGCCCCAGCATTTT.

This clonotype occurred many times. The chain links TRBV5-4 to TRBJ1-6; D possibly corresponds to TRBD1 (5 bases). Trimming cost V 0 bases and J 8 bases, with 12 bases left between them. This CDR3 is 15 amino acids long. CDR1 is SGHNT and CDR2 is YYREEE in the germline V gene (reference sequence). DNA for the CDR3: TGTGCCAGCAGCTTGGAGGTAGGGGAGTATTCACCCCTCCACTTT. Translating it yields CASSLEVGEYSPLHF.

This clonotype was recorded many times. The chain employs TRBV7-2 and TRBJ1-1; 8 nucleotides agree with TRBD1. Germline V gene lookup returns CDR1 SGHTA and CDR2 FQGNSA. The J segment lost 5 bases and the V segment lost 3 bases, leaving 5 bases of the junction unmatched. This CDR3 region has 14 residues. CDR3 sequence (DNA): TGTGCCAGCAGCTTCCAGGGGGCGGCGACTGAAGCTTTCTTT. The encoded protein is CASSFQGAATEAFF.

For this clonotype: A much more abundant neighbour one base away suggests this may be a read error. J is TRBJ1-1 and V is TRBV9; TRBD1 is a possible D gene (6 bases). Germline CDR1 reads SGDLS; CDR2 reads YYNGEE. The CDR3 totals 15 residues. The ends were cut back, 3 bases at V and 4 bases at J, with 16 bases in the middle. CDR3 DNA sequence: TGTGCCAGCAGCGACGCAGGGGCGGCGAGCACTGAAGCTTTCTTT. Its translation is CASSDAGAASTEAFF.

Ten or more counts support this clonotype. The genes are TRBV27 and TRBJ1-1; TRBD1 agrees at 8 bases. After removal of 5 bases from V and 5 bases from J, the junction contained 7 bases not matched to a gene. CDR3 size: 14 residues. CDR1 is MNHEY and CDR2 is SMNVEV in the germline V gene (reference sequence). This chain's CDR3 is CASSRTGKGTEAFF. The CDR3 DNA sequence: TGTGCCAGCAGTCGGACAGGGAAGGGGACTGAAGCTTTCTTT.

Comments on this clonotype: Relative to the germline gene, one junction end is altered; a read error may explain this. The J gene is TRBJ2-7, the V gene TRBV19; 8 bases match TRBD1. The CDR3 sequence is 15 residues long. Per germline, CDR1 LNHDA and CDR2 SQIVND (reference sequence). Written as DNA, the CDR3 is TGTGTCAGTACCACAGGGGACAGGAAGACCTACGAGCAGTACTTC. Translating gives CVSTTGDRKTYEQYF.

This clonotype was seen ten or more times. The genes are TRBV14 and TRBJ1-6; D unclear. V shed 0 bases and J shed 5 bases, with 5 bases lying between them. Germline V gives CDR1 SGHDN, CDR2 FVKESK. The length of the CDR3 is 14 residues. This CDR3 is CASSQESHNSPLHF. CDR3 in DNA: TGTGCCAGCAGCCAAGAGTCCCATAATTCACCCCTCCACTTT.

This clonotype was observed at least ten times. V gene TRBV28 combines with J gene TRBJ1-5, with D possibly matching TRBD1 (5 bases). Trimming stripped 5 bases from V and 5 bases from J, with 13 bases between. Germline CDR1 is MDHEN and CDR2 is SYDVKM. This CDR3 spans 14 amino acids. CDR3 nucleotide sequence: TGTGCCAGCAGTAAATCGGGGGGGTATCAGCCCCAGCATTTT. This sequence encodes CASSKSGGYQPQHF.

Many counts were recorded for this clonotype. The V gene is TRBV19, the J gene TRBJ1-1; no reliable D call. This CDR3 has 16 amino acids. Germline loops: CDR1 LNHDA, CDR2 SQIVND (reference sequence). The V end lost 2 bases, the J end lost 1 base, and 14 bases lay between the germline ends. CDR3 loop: CASSINGRSGNTEAFF. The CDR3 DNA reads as TGTGCCAGTAGTATAAACGGACGCTCGGGGAACACTGAAGCTTTCTTT.

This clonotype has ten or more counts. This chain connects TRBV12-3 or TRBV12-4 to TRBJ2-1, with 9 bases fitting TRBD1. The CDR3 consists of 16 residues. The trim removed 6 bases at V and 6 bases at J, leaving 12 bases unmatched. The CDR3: CASSPYPGQGANEQFF. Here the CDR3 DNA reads TGTGCCAGCAGCCCATACCCGGGACAGGGAGCCAATGAGCAGTTCTTC.

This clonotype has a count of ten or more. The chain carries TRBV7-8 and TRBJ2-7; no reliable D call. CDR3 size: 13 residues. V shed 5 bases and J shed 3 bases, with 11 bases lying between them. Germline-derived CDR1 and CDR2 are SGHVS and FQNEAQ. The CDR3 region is CASSPRVSYEQYF. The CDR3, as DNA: TGTGCCAGCAGCCCCCGGGTCAGCTACGAGCAGTACTTC.

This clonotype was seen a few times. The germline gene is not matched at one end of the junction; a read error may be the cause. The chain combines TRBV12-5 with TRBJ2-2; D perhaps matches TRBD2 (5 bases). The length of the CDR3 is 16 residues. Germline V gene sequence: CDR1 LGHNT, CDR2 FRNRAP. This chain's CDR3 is CASGPKGGGGTGELLF. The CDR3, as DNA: TGTGCTAGTGGTCCAAAAGGTGGAGGTGGAACCGGGGAGCTGCTTTTT. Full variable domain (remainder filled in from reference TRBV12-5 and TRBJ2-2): DARVTQTPRHKVTEMGQEVTMRCQPILGHNTVFWYRQTMMQGLELLAYFRNRAPLDDSGMPKDRFSAEMPDATLATLKIQPSEPRDSAVYFCASGPKGGGGTGELLFGEGSRLTVL.

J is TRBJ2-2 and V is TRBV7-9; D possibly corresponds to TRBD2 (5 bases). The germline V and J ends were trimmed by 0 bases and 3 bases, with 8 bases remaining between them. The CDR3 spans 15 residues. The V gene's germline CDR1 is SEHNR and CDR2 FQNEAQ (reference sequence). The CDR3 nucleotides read TGTGCCAGCAGCTTAGCGATCGGGGACACCGGGGAGCTGTTTTTT. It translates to CASSLAIGDTGELFF.

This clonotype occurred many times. The CDR3 sequence: CASRETEAFF. The CDR3 DNA is TGTGCCAGCCGGGAGACTGAAGCTTTCTTT. The rearrangement links TRBV6-1 to TRBJ1-1; D gene ambiguous. Trimming shortened V by 8 bases and J by 5 bases, and 6 bases separated the two germline ends. From germline, CDR1 is MNHNS and CDR2 SASEGT. This CDR3 is built from 10 residues.

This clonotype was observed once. CDR3 loop: CASSPDRAQYYEQYF. The CDR3 DNA sequence: TGTGCCAGCAGTCCGGATCGGGCGCAGTACTACGAGCAGTACTTC. This rearrangement joins TRBV12-3 or TRBV12-4 to TRBJ2-7; unclear D gene. V lost 5 bases, J lost 3 bases, and 17 bases lay in between. The length of the CDR3 is 15 residues.